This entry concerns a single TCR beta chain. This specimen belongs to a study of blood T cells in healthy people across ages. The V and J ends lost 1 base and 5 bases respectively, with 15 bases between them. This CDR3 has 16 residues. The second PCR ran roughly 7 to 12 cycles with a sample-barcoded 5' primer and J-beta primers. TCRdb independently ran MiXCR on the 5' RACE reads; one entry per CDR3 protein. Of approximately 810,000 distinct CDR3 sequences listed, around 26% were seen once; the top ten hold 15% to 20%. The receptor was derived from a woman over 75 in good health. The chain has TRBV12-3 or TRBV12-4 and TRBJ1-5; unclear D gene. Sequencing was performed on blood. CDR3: CASSLGVGQNDQPQHF. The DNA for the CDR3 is TGTGCCAGCAGTTTAGGGGTAGGGCAGAATGATCAGCCCCAGCATTTT.